Given below is one T cell receptor (beta chain) in context. Assay used: immunoSEQ multiplex PCR; TCRdb lists only in-frame clones, some missing. Here the sample spans roughly 160,000 clones, less than 85% being singletons. The CDR3 has 17 amino acids. The germline V gene encodes CDR1 SGHTA and CDR2 FQGNSA. J gave up 1 base and V 3 bases, and 3 bases lay outside the gene matches. This sample was included in a study of blood T cell repertoires in COVID-19. The origin of this receptor is an elderly woman with active or convalescent COVID-19. The specimen was peripheral blood. V is TRBV7-2 and J is TRBJ2-1; TRBD2 matches at 13 bases. CDR3 in DNA: TGTGCCAGCAGCTTCCGGACTAGCGGGAGTTCCTACAATGAGCAGTTCTTC. This translates into CASSFRTSGSSYNEQFF.